This T cell receptor (beta chain) originates from a study of control samples from healthy donors and cancer patients. Germline assignment: CDR1 MNHEY and CDR2 SVGEGT. The length of the CDR3 is 12 residues. V trimming: 5 bases; J trimming: 15 bases; junction bases outside the gene matches: 9. The table came from immunoSEQ multiplex PCR; TCRdb's copy has only in-frame clones and leaves some out. The table shows 120,000 to 150,000 clones, with over 85% occurring only once. The chain couples TRBV6-2 or TRBV6-3 to TRBJ2-1, with 8 bases that match TRBD2. The receptor comes from a man aged 25-45 years in good health. The sample comprised blood. CDR3 nucleotide sequence: TGTGCCAGCAGTGCCGGGACTAGAGGTTTGTTCTTC. Protein: CASSAGTRGLFF.